The text below deals with one T cell receptor (beta chain). This clone showed up just a few times. The antigen it recognizes is unknown. No base quality information exists; no much larger clone differs at one position. This same CDR3 is encoded by further DNA sequences in the sample. The data derive from a study of T cell responses to AZD1222 COVID-19 vaccine (dated by TCRdb to the early 2020s). Context from the whole study: TCR sequencing covered over 230 trial participants: about 210 given two doses of AZD1222 and 26 given two doses of MenACWY control vaccine. Enrollment into the trials was organized by age into subgroups of 18-55, 56-69 and 70-plus years, and those subgroups contained roughly 140, 27 and 60 TCR-sequenced participants, respectively.

Overall study outcomes, separate from this receptor: After two AZD1222 doses, both the breadth and the depth of spike-specific TCRs were significantly higher than at day 0 and than in MenACWY recipients. CD4 TCRs associated with the vaccine covered the entire spike protein, and the dominant responses were in regions 160-218 and 743-854. Participants were mostly white British and included more females than males, and it was suggested by the authors that clonal diversity may have been underestimated. Conclusions about previously exposed vaccinees are limited, since just 6 or 7 AZD1222 recipients were seropositive for SARS-CoV-2 at baseline. Reportedly, close to half of the unique spike-specific TCRs recognized epitopes lying outside the regions that are mutated in the B.1.351 and B.1.1.7 variants. Because no day 14 peak-response samples were available, the repertoires could be characterized only after the peak T cell response. The 56-69-year group was small, and its depth increase did not reach significance, likely because of low power.

The CDR3 regions of human TCRbeta chains were subjected to immunosequencing. In the paper's pipeline: TCRs in the repertoires were matched against a reference library of SARS-CoV-2-specific TCRs that had been generated with the MIRA antigen-specificity platform. Breadth was defined as the fraction of unique TCRs that were SARS-CoV-2-associated, and depth was defined as the fraction of total T cells that were SARS-CoV-2-associated. Each spike-specific TCR was assigned to its reactive spike region and to a CD4 or CD8 class using the MIRA data. Log10-transformed breadth and depth values were compared by one-way ANOVA with Sidak's multiple comparisons tests. Sourced from immuneACCESS, this table was stored by TCRdb with only in-frame sequences that have V and J called. A share of the clones is absent; for the studies checked, an unresolved V gene accounts for under half, and the remainder has no known explanation. That table supplies the V and J calls and clone size; D and trimming were determined from the DNA. This sample has about 110,000 clones in its table, and roughly 87% of those were observed once. Of the sample, 2% to 2.5% falls within the top ten clones.

What this sample's time point label stands for: about 28 days (+/-7) after the second vaccine dose. AZD1222 recipients with second doses at about 4 weeks or about 12 weeks were pooled, because spike-specific TCR depth and breadth did not differ between schedules. Vaccinee samples came from UK trials COV001 and COV002, including a single-blind randomized controlled phase 2/3 trial of AZD1222 (ChAdOx1 nCoV-19) in healthy adults. Trial participant PBMC samples were collected at day 0 and day 28 after the second dose for TCRbeta chain sequencing. A distance of 13 bases separates the germline ends of V and J, which lose 0 bases and 7 bases respectively. The CDR3 sequence holds 15 residues, the cysteine and phenylalanine included. Of the read, only the CDR3 DNA is kept; its 45 bases are in frame from base 1. The germline V gene specifies MNHNS as CDR1 and SASEGT as CDR2.

Rearrangement joined TRBV6-1 to TRBJ1-5; no D gene call is confident. The sequence derives from an adult who received the AZD1222 COVID-19 vaccine. The sample consisted of peripheral blood, taken 28 days after the second AZD1222 dose. CDR3 loop: CASSEASRVDQPQHF. DNA sequence: TGTGCCAGCAGTGAAGCATCTAGGGTCGACCAGCCCCAGCATTTT.